Sequencing of this T cell receptor (beta chain) was carried out in a study of blood T cell repertoires in COVID-19 (dated by TCRdb to the early 2020s). In the study overall: Collaborator samples came from the United States, Italy and Spain and covered acute and convalescent phases of COVID-19. The material from the prospective study consisted of cDNA or gDNA derived from T cells, B-cell-depleted T cells, or PBMCs. Deeply sampled blood TCRbeta repertoires from subjects exposed to, actively infected with, or recovered from COVID-19 were included in the dataset. The repertoires were released in a freely available public database intended as a resource for research on the immune response to SARS-CoV-2. Samples came from the ongoing ImmuneRACE study (first 160 participants) plus 1,254 subjects from 6 global collaborators. A de-identified subject ID, COVID-19 status, age in years and sex were almost always included in the sample metadata. Where available, HLA class I and class II types were obtained from metadata supplied by the sample provider rather than from assay-based typing. Results and caveats for the whole study, not just this receptor: Clinical and demographic metadata were provided uncurated, with the amount varying by source and participant.

Points on this clone: Its antigen is currently not known. No quality values exist for individual bases; no much larger clone is one base distant.

The immunoSEQ Assay, a bias-controlled multiplex PCR, was used to amplify TCRbeta CDR3 regions from genomic DNA. The authors processed their data as follows. The number of nucleated cells in each sample was estimated by amplification of reference gene primers within the assay. Sequence reads were collapsed and filtered to measure the absolute abundance of every unique TCRbeta CDR3 rearrangement. For each sample, productive Simpson clonality was calculated by taking the square root of Simpson's diversity index across productive rearrangements. Held by TCRdb, this immuneACCESS table contains in-frame sequences only and omits some clones. Under half of the omission traces to an unresolved V gene where checked; the cause of the rest is unknown. The V and J calls and clone size were taken over from that table, and D and trimming were inferred from the DNA. The sample has 250,000 to 300,000 clones on record, over 70% of them singletons. Roughly a tenth of the sample is taken by the ten largest.

Sequences SGHRS (CDR1) and YFSETQ (CDR2) are obtained from the germline V gene. Trimming takes 4 bases off V and 3 bases off J; junction bases not matched to a gene: 5. Measured from the cysteine to the phenylalanine, the CDR3 is 15 residues long. The DNA shown is the 45-base CDR3, in frame from base 1. In Seattle, one collaborating source enrolled patients while the infection was active and tracked those patients longitudinally over the course of disease. Whole blood was collected in K2EDTA tubes by collaborating institutions according to the institutions' own protocols. Collaborator samples were shipped for TCRbeta analysis as frozen whole blood, isolated PBMCs, or DNA extracted from either sample type.

This TCR was sampled from a woman aged 70-85 years with COVID-19, enrolled during active disease. Sample: peripheral blood. The sequence joins TRBV5-1 to TRBJ1-5; 9 bases in between match TRBD1. The encoded CDR3 is CASSKTGGANQPQHF. The nucleotide sequence is given as TGCGCCAGCAGCAAGACAGGGGGGGCCAATCAGCCCCAGCATTTT.